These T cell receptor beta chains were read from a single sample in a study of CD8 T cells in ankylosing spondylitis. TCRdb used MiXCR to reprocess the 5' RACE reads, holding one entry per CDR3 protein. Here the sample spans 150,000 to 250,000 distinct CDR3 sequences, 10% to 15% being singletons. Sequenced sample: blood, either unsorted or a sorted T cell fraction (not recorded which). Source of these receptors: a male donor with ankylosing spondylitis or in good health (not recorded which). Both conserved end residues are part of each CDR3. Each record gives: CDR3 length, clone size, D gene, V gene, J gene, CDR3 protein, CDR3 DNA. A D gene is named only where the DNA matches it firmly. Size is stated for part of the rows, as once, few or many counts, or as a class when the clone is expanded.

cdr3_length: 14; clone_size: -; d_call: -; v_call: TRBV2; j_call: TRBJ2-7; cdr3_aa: CASLRFSAFYEQYF; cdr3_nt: TGTGCCAGCTTGCGGTTTAGTGCCTTTTACGAGCAGTACTTC
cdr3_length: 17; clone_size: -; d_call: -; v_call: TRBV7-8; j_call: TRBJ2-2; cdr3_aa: CASSQFPTGTLKRELFF; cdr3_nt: TGTGCCAGCAGCCAATTTCCAACCGGGACACTCAAACGGGAGCTGTTTTTT
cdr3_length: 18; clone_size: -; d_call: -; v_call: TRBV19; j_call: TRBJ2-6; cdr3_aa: CASSIRGPTLTGANVLTF; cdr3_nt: TGTGCCAGTAGTATAAGGGGACCCACTCTGACTGGGGCCAACGTCCTGACTTTC
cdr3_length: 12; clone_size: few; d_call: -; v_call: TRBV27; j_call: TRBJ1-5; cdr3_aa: CASSFGGQPQHF; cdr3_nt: TGTGCCAGCAGTTTCGGTGGTCAGCCCCAGCATTTT
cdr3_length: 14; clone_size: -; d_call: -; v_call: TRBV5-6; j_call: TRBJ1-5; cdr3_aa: CASSLGQRNQPQHF; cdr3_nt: TGTGCCAGCAGCTTGGGGCAGCGTAATCAGCCCCAGCATTTT
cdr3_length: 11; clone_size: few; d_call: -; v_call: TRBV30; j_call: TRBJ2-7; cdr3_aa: CAWSASFEQYF; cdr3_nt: TGTGCCTGGAGTGCCTCTTTCGAGCAGTACTTC
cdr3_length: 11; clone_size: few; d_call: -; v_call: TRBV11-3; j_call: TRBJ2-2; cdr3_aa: CASSLSWELFF; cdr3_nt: TGTGCCAGCAGCTTGTCATGGGAGCTGTTTTTT
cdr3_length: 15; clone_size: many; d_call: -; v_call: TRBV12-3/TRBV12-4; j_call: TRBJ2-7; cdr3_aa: CASSYTQGLAYEQYF; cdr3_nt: TGTGCCAGCAGTTACACTCAGGGGCTAGCCTACGAGCAGTACTTC
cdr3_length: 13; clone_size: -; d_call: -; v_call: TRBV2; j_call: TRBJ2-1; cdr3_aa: CASRDASGNEQFF; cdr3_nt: TGTGCCAGTCGGGACGCCTCGGGCAATGAGCAGTTCTTC
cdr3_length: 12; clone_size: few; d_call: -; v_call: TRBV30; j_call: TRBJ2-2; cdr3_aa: CAWSAGTGELFF; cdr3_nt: TGTGCCTGGAGTGCAGGAACCGGGGAGCTGTTTTTT
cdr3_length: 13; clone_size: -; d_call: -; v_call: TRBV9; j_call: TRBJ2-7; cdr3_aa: CASSVGGQSEQYF; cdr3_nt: TGTGCCAGCAGCGTAGGGGGGCAGTCCGAGCAGTACTTC
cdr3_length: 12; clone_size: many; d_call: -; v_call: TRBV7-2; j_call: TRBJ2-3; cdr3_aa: CASRNWGDTQYF; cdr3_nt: TGTGCCAGCAGAAACTGGGGAGATACGCAGTATTTT
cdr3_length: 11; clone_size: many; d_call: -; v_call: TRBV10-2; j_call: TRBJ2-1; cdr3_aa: CASSEVNDQFF; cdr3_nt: TGCGCCAGCAGTGAGGTCAACGACCAGTTCTTC
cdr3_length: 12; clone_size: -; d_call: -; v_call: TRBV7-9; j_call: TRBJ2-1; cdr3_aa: CASSLSSDEQFF; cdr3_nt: TGTGCCAGCAGCTTAAGTTCGGATGAGCAGTTCTTC
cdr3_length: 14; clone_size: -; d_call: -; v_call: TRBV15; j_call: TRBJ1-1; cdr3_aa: CATSPLPGHTEAFF; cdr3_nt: TGTGCCACCAGCCCCCTCCCGGGGCACACTGAAGCTTTCTTT
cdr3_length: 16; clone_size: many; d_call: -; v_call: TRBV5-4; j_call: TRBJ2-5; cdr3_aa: CASSLLSGVPQETQYF; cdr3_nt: TGTGCCAGCAGCTTGTTGTCAGGGGTACCTCAAGAGACCCAGTACTTC
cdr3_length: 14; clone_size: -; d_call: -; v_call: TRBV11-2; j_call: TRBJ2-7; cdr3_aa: CASSERALSYEQYF; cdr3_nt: TGTGCCAGCAGCGAGCGGGCGCTCTCCTACGAGCAGTACTTC
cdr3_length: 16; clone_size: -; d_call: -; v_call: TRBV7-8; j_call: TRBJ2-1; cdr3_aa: CASSYLGGMVGNEQFF; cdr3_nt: TGTGCCAGCAGCTACCTTGGCGGGATGGTGGGGAATGAGCAGTTCTTC
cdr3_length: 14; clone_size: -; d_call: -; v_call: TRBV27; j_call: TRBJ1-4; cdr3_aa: CASSLRLSNEKLFF; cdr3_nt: TGTGCCAGCAGTTTAAGGTTGTCTAATGAAAAACTGTTTTTT
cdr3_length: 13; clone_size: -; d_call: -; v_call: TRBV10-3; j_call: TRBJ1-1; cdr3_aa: CAISGAPDAEAFF; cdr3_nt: TGTGCCATCAGTGGGGCCCCGGACGCTGAAGCTTTCTTT
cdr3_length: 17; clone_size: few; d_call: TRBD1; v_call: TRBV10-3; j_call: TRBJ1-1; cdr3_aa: CAISAIGQDPLNTEAFF; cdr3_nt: TGTGCCATCAGTGCGATTGGACAGGACCCCCTGAACACTGAAGCTTTCTTT
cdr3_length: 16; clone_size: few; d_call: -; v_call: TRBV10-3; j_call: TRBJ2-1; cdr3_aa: CAISDPRESSYNEQFF; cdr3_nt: TGTGCCATCAGTGACCCCAGAGAGAGCTCCTACAATGAGCAGTTCTTC
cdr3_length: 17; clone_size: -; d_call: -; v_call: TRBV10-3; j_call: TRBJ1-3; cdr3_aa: CAISTALASYSGNTIYF; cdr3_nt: TGTGCCATCAGTACAGCCTTAGCCTCCTACTCTGGAAACACCATATATTTT
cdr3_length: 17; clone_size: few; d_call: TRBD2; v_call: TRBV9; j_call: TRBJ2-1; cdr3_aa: CASSVEWLAGGFNEQFF; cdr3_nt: TGTGCCAGCAGCGTAGAGTGGCTAGCGGGAGGGTTTAATGAGCAGTTCTTC
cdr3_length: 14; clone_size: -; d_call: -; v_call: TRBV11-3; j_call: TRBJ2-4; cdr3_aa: CASSLWDGENIQYF; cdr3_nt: TGTGCCAGCAGCTTATGGGACGGGGAAAACATTCAGTACTTC
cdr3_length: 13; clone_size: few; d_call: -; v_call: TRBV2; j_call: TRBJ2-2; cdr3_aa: CASGPPNTGELFF; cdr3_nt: TGTGCCAGCGGACCGCCGAACACCGGGGAGCTGTTTTTT
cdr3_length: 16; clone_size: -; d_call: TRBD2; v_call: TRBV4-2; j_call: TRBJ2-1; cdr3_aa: CASSQSAGSIANEQFF; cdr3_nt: TGTGCCAGCAGCCAATCAGCGGGATCTATAGCGAATGAGCAGTTCTTC
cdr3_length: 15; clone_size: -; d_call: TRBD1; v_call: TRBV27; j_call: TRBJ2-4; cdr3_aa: CASSSAQGARDIQYF; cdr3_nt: TGTGCCAGCAGCTCCGCTCAGGGGGCGCGGGACATTCAGTACTTC
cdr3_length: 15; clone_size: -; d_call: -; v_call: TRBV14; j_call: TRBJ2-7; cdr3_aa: CASSPTTWLGDEQYF; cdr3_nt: TGTGCCAGCAGCCCAACCACGTGGCTTGGGGACGAGCAGTACTTC
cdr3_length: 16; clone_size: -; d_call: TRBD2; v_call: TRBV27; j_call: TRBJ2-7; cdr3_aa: CASSLNAGAPPYEQYF; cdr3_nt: TGTGCCAGCAGTTTAAACGCGGGAGCCCCACCCTACGAGCAGTACTTC
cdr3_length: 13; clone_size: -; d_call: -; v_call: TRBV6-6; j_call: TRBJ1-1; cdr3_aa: CASSGLINTEAFF; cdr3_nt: TGTGCCAGCAGCGGACTTATAAACACTGAAGCTTTCTTT
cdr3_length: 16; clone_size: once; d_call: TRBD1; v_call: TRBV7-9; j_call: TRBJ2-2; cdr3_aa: CASSPRQGAVHGELFF; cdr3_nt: TGTGCCAGCAGCCCTAGACAGGGGGCAGTTCACGGGGAGCTGTTTTTT
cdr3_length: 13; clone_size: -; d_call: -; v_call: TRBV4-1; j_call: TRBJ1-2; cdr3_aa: CASSQAHNYGYTF; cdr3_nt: TGCGCCAGCAGCCAAGCACACAACTATGGCTACACCTTC
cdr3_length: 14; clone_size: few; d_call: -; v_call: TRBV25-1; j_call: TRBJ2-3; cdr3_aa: CASSELQGKETQYF; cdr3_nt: TGTGCCAGCAGTGAATTACAGGGAAAGGAAACGCAGTATTTT
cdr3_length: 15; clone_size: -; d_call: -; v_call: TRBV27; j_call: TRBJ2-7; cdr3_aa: CASSLAEVPTYEQYF; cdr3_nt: TGTGCCAGCAGTTTAGCTGAAGTACCCACCTACGAGCAGTACTTC
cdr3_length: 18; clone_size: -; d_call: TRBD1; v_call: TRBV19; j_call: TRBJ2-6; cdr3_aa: CASSIDEGGIPGANVLTF; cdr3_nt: TGTGCCAGTAGTATAGATGAAGGGGGCATCCCTGGGGCCAACGTCCTGACTTTC
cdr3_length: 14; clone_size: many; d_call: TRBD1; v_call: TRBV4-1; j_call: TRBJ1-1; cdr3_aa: CASSYAGGGTEAFF; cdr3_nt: TGCGCCAGCAGCTACGCAGGGGGGGGCACTGAAGCTTTCTTT
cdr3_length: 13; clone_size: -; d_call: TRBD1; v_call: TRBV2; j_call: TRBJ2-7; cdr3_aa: CASSEGRWDRMYF; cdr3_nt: TGTGCCAGCAGTGAAGGTCGCTGGGACAGGATGTACTTC
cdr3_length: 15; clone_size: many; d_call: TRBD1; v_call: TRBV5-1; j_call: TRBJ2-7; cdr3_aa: CASSLGQGVLYEQYF; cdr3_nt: TGCGCCAGCAGCTTGGGCCAGGGGGTGCTCTACGAGCAGTACTTC
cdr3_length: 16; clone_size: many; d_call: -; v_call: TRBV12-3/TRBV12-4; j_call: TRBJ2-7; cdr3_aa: CASSVSVEGHSYEQYF; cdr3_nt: TGTGCCAGCAGTGTATCCGTTGAGGGGCACTCCTACGAGCAGTACTTC
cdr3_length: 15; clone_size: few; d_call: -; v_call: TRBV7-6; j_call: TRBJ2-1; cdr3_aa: CASSLELVFSNEQFF; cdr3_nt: TGTGCCAGCAGCTTAGAACTAGTCTTTAGCAATGAGCAGTTCTTC
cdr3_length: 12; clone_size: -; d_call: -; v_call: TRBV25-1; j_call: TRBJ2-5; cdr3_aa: CASGSDIQTQYF; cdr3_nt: TGTGCCAGCGGATCGGACATACAGACCCAGTACTTC
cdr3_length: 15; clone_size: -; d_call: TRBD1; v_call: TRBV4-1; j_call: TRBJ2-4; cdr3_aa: CASSHGTGAKNIQYF; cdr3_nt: TGCGCCAGCAGCCACGGGACAGGGGCCAAAAACATTCAGTACTTC
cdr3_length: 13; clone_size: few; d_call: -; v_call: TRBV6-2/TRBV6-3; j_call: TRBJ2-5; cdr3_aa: CASSYPYQETQYF; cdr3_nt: TGTGCCAGCAGTTACCCGTACCAAGAGACCCAGTACTTC
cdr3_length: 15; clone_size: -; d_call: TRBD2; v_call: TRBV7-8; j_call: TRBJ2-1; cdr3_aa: CACALGLALHNEQFF; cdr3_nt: TGTGCCTGCGCTTTAGGACTAGCGCTACATAATGAGCAGTTCTTC